This T cell receptor (beta chain) originates from a study of identifying expanded T cells in peripheral blood. Study conclusions and caveats: Technical replicates showed around 1.1 changed clones; approximately two weeks 15 to 20; four weeks 19. Clone count variance between approximately two-week samples rose with total template count.

Collection occurred without any documented infections or immune events in donors. The CDR3 spans 13 residues. Per the germline V gene, CDR1 is WNHNN and CDR2 is SYGVQD (reference sequence). The V end was cut by 0 bases, the J end by 10 bases, with 10 bases between. The assay was immunoSEQ multiplex PCR, and TCRdb's table has in-frame clones only and misses some. The sample yields just over 90,000 clones, about 90% seen once. With regard to this clone: The antigen is unknown.

This receptor was obtained from a person aged 18-69 years in good health. Sequenced: blood. The gene calls are TRBV10-1 and TRBJ1-5; no reliable D call. This CDR3 is CASSESEVTPQHF. The CDR3 region has the DNA TGCGCCAGCAGTGAGTCCGAAGTGACCCCCCAGCATTTT.